These 22 T cell receptor beta chains were sequenced from one sample in a study of T cell changes during pregnancy in multiple sclerosis. The method was immunoSEQ multiplex PCR; TCRdb's version includes in-frame clones alone and lacks a portion of them. The repertoire consists of 50,000 to 65,000 clones, with 90% occurring once and the leading ten covering 2.2%. Sequenced here: peripheral blood, sampled in the first trimester of pregnancy. These receptors came from a female donor in good health, enrolled as a control in a pregnancy study.

The genes are TRBV30 and TRBJ1-1, with TRBD1 matching 7 bases. The CDR3 runs to 15 residues. Unmatched junction bases numbered 11, after V lost 2 bases and J lost 5 bases. Per germline, CDR1 GTSNPN and CDR2 SVGIG (reference sequence). CDR3 sequence: CAWSYQDRVGTEAFF. The CDR3 region has the DNA TGTGCCTGGAGTTACCAAGACAGGGTTGGGACTGAAGCTTTCTTT. The variable domain in full, with the rest retrieved from reference TRBV30 and TRBJ1-1, is SQTIHQWPATLVQPVGSPLSLECTVEGTSNPNLYWYRQAAGRGLQLLFYSVGIGQISSEVPQNLSASRPQDRQFILSSKKLLLSDSGFYLCAWSYQDRVGTEAFFGQGTRLTVV.

This clone was found once. The chain carries TRBV6-1 and TRBJ2-4, with 8 bases identical to TRBD1. Germline-derived CDR1 and CDR2 are MNHNS and SASEGT. The V segment lost 7 bases and the J segment 5 bases; nucleotides outside the gene matches: 10. CDR3 length: 15 amino acids. As DNA, the CDR3 is TGTGCCAGCACCAACAGGAACAGGGGGGAAAACATTCAGTACTTC. Protein: CASTNRNRGENIQYF.

The chain employs TRBV18 and TRBJ2-1; 7 bases are shared with TRBD1. The J segment lost 12 bases and the V segment lost 0 bases, leaving 8 bases of the junction unmatched. The germline V gene has CDR1 KGHSH and CDR2 LQKENI. The CDR3 has 14 amino acids. In DNA, the CDR3 is TGTGCCAGCTCACCACCCGAAGACAGGGTAGCGCAGTTCTTC. Translating gives CASSPPEDRVAQFF.

The chain employs TRBV27 and TRBJ2-7; 8 bases are a match to TRBD1. The germline gives CDR1 MNHEY, CDR2 SMNVEV (reference sequence). J gave up 6 bases and V 6 bases, and 7 bases lay outside the gene matches. The length of the CDR3 is 13 residues. The CDR3 nucleotides read TGTGCCAGCAGCCCCAGGGGGCTATTCGAGCAGTACTTC. Amino acids: CASSPRGLFEQYF.

This clone was seen a few times. The chain uses TRBV19 and TRBJ2-2, with 9 nucleotides matching TRBD1. The CDR3 consists of 13 residues. Germline values: CDR1 LNHDA, CDR2 SQIVND (reference sequence). V dropped 10 bases and J dropped 5; count of bases not matched to a gene: 5. In DNA, the CDR3 is TGTGCCATCCATGGACAGGGGACCGGGGAGCTGTTTTTT. Encoded protein: CAIHGQGTGELFF. Drawing the rest from reference TRBV19 and TRBJ2-2, the complete variable domain is DGGITQSPKYLFRKEGQNVTLSCEQNLNHDAMYWYRQDPGQGLRLIYYSQIVNDFQKGDIAEGYSVSREKKESFPLTVTSAQKNPTAFYLCAIHGQGTGELFFGEGSRLTVL.

The chain recombines TRBV25-1 with TRBJ1-2; 8 nucleotides agree with TRBD1. CDR3 length equals 14 residues. The germline V gene has CDR1 MGHDK and CDR2 SYGVNS. Germline trimming cut 2 bases from V and 4 bases from J; bases unmatched to any gene: 3. This CDR3 reads CASSETGGSYGYTF. CDR3 bases: TGTGCCAGCAGTGAAACAGGGGGTTCCTATGGCTACACCTTC.

The chain has TRBV5-1 and TRBJ2-1; D possibly corresponds to TRBD2 (5 bases). This CDR3 has 17 amino acids. Germline V gene data show CDR1 as SGHRS and CDR2 as YFSETQ. Deletions cut 1 base from V and 9 bases from J, with 23 bases between. CDR3 in amino acids: CASSLQDFSRGLSEQFF. The CDR3 DNA is TGCGCCAGCAGCTTGCAGGATTTCTCACGCGGACTTAGTGAGCAGTTCTTC.

The genes are TRBV7-2 and TRBJ2-1; 9 bases align to TRBD1. There are 14 residues in the CDR3. The V segment lost 3 bases and the J segment 8 bases; nucleotides outside the gene matches: 5. CDR1 and CDR2 from the germline V gene are SGHTA and FQGNSA. The CDR3 spells CASSLGQGVDEQFF. The DNA for the CDR3 is TGTGCCAGCAGCTTGGGACAGGGAGTCGATGAGCAGTTCTTC.

The chain couples TRBV19 to TRBJ2-1; possibly TRBD2 for D (5 bases). The CDR3 contains 14 residues. V lost 3 bases, J lost 7 bases, and 13 bases lay in between. Per the germline V gene, CDR1 is LNHDA and CDR2 is SQIVND (reference sequence). CDR3 bases: TGTGCCAGTAGTATCCTTGGGCTAGCTAATGAGCAGTTCTTC. It specifies CASSILGLANEQFF.

This chain uses TRBV2 with TRBJ2-3; D may be TRBD1 (9 bases). Germline CDR1 is SNHLY and CDR2 is FYNNEI. Trimming removed 6 bases at V and 2 bases at J, with 24 bases between. The CDR3 spans 18 residues. This chain's CDR3 is CASRYRGLSGSTTDTQYF. The CDR3 DNA follows: TGTGCCAGCAGGTACAGGGGGCTCAGCGGGAGCACCACAGATACGCAGTATTTT.

The chain carries TRBV11-1 and TRBJ2-7, with D perhaps TRBD1 (6 bases). Trimming left V 4 bases short and J 0 bases short, with 7 bases between. The length of the CDR3 is 13 residues. CDR1 and CDR2 (germline): SGHAT, FQDESV (reference sequence). The CDR3 bases are TGTGCCAGCAGCTGGGACAACTCCTACGAGCAGTACTTC. It yields the protein CASSWDNSYEQYF.

The gene calls are TRBV5-1 and TRBJ2-5; D is undetermined. There are 14 residues in the CDR3. Trimming removed 2 bases from V and 2 bases from J, with 10 bases in between. The germline CDR1 and CDR2 sequences are SGHRS and YFSETQ. CDR3 bases: TGCGCCAGCAGCTTAACGCCTACTCAAGAGACCCAGTACTTC. Translated: CASSLTPTQETQYF.

The genes are TRBV23-1 and TRBJ1-4; D is uncertain. TRBV23-1 counts as an open reading frame of uncertain function. The germline V and J ends were trimmed by 6 bases and 2 bases, with 16 bases remaining between them. CDR3 size: 16 residues. The CDR3 nucleotides read TGCGCCAGCAGCCTTGATCAGGAAGTGACTAATGAAAAACTGTTTTTT. Amino acid sequence: CASSLDQEVTNEKLFF.

V gene TRBV27 combines with J gene TRBJ1-1; 7 bases are shared with TRBD1. Per germline, CDR1 MNHEY and CDR2 SMNVEV (reference sequence). Trimming took 5 bases from V and 0 from J; bases not matched to a gene: 6. The CDR3 covers 15 residues. The CDR3 coding sequence is TGTGCCAGCAGTCCATCGACAGGGATGAACACTGAAGCTTTCTTT. Translating it yields CASSPSTGMNTEAFF.

The V call is TRBV2, the J call TRBJ2-7, with D possibly TRBD1 on 5 matching bases. There are 11 residues in the CDR3. V lost 7 bases, J lost 3 bases, and 7 bases lay in between. CDR1 SNHLY and CDR2 FYNNEI come from the germline V gene. The CDR3 DNA is TGTGCCAGCACTGACAGCTACGAGCAGTACTTC. Protein sequence: CASTDSYEQYF. Combining the CDR3 with reference TRBV2 and TRBJ2-7 gives the whole variable domain EPEVTQTPSHQVTQMGQEVILRCVPISNHLYFYWYRQILGQKVEFLVSFYNNEISEKSEIFDDQFSVERPDGSNFTLKIRSTKLEDSAMYFCASTDSYEQYFGPGTRLTVT.

The chain carries TRBV19 and TRBJ1-2; D is ambiguous. V lost 9 bases, J lost 4 bases, and 15 bases lay in between. The CDR3 sequence is 13 residues long. Germline loops: CDR1 LNHDA, CDR2 SQIVND (reference sequence). The CDR3 reads CASGVPALYGYTF. The CDR3 DNA sequence: TGTGCCAGCGGGGTTCCGGCCCTCTATGGCTACACCTTC.

The chain couples TRBV6-1 to TRBJ2-7; D perhaps matches TRBD1 (6 bases). Trimming shortened V by 1 base and J by 3 bases, and 13 bases separated the two germline ends. Germline loops: CDR1 MNHNS, CDR2 SASEGT. The CDR3 sequence is 15 residues long. CDR3 sequence reads: CASSEGAGENYEQYF. CDR3 bases: TGTGCCAGCAGTGAAGGTGCAGGGGAAAACTACGAGCAGTACTTC.

In its sample, this clone was seen once. The chain has TRBV5-6 and TRBJ2-7, with 11 positions matching TRBD1. V gave up 4 bases and J gave up 3 bases; unmatched junction bases: 9. CDR3 size: 16 residues. The germline V gene has CDR1 SGHDT and CDR2 YYEEEE. The chain's CDR3 is CASSLGQGAAFYEQYF. The CDR3 bases are TGTGCCAGCAGCCTTGGACAGGGGGCAGCTTTCTACGAGCAGTACTTC.

This chain links TRBV4-2 with TRBJ2-7, with D possibly matching TRBD1 (7 bases). The CDR3 loop spans 13 amino acids. The V and J ends lost 1 base and 6 bases respectively, with 10 bases between them. Per the germline V gene, CDR1 is LGHNA and CDR2 is YNFKEQ. CDR3 sequence reads: CASSQGRGLEQYF. The DNA for the CDR3 is TGTGCCAGCAGCCAAGGGAGGGGGCTCGAGCAGTACTTC.

This rearrangement joins TRBV12-5 to TRBJ2-1; TRBD2 matches 10 bases. The J segment lost 6 bases and the V segment lost 1 base, leaving 3 bases of the junction unmatched. The germline gives CDR1 LGHNT, CDR2 FRNRAP. The CDR3 has 15 residues. The DNA for the CDR3 is TGTGCTAGTGGTTTGGGGACTAGCGGCACCAATGAGCAGTTCTTC. Its translation: CASGLGTSGTNEQFF.

The rearrangement uses TRBV5-1 and TRBJ2-1, with 8 positions matching TRBD2. Losses at the gene ends were 0 bases for V and 5 bases for J; bases not matched to a gene: 4. CDR1 and CDR2 from the germline V gene are SGHRS and YFSETQ. The CDR3 is made up of 15 amino acids. CDR3 nucleotide sequence: TGCGCCAGCAGCTTGGTTAGCGGGATGAACAATGAGCAGTTCTTC. It encodes CASSLVSGMNNEQFF. Together with reference TRBV5-1 and TRBJ2-1, the CDR3 gives the full variable domain: KAGVTQTPRYLIKTRGQQVTLSCSPISGHRSVSWYQQTPGQGLQFLFEYFSETQRNKGNFPGRFSGRQFSNSRSEMNVSTLELGDSALYLCASSLVSGMNNEQFFGPGTRLTVL.

The rearrangement uses TRBV5-4 and TRBJ2-1; 14 nucleotides align to TRBD2. This CDR3 is 17 amino acids long. The germline gives CDR1 SGHNT, CDR2 YYREEE (reference sequence). V shed 4 bases and J 6 bases; nucleotides not matched to a gene: 9. CDR3 protein: CASSPGTSGSFSNEQFF. CDR3 bases: TGTGCCAGCAGCCCTGGGACTAGCGGGAGCTTCTCCAATGAGCAGTTCTTC. Full variable domain (missing parts from reference TRBV5-4 and TRBJ2-1): ETGVTQSPTHLIKTRGQQVTLRCSSQSGHNTVSWYQQALGQGPQFIFQYYREEENGRGNFPPRFSGLQFPNYSSELNVNALELDDSALYLCASSPGTSGSFSNEQFFGPGTRLTVL.